Listed below are T cell receptor beta chains from one sample, sequenced in a study of T cells in localized non-small cell lung cancer. Here immunoSEQ multiplex PCR was the method, and the copy in TCRdb shows in-frame clones only, minus some. Among 100,000 to 150,000 clones, roughly nine tenths were seen once, and the ten largest hold over 1.5%. Specimen: peripheral blood, collected before any cancer treatment. These receptors originate from a female donor aged 60 or older with stage I lung adenocarcinoma. Both conserved end residues are part of each CDR3. D genes are given only for firm matches. Expanded clones are given a class, and other clones once, few, many or no size at all.

CDR3: CASSERGQPNTGELFF
DNA: TGTGCCAGCAGTGAAAGGGGACAACCGAACACCGGGGAGCTGTTTTTT
V: TRBV6-1
J: TRBJ2-2
D: .
size: .

CDR3: CASSLTGQIYEQYF
DNA: TGCGCCAGCAGCTTGACAGGCCAAATTTACGAGCAGTACTTC
V: TRBV5-1
J: TRBJ2-7
D: .
size: .

CDR3: CARSFSGTSGYLTYEQYF
DNA: TGTGCCAGAAGCTTTTCTGGGACTAGCGGGTATCTAACCTACGAGCAGTACTTC
V: TRBV5-3
J: TRBJ2-7
D: TRBD2
size: .

CDR3: CASSLSGTYSYEQYF
DNA: TGTGCCAGTAGCCTCTCTGGGACATACTCCTACGAGCAGTACTTC
V: TRBV19
J: TRBJ2-7
D: .
size: .

CDR3: CASSPGQGAIYGYTF
DNA: TGTGCCAGCAGCCCGGGACAGGGGGCCATCTATGGCTACACCTTC
V: TRBV7-2
J: TRBJ1-2
D: TRBD1
size: .

CDR3: CASSGDVIQYF
DNA: TGTGCCAGCAGTGGCGATGTCATTCAGTACTTC
V: TRBV2
J: TRBJ2-4
D: .
size: .

CDR3: CASSRSGSSYEQYF
DNA: TGCGCCAGCAGCCGTAGCGGAAGCTCCTACGAGCAGTACTTC
V: TRBV5-1
J: TRBJ2-7
D: .
size: once

CDR3: CASSVGHDYGYTF
DNA: TGTGCCAGCAGCGTAGGTCACGACTATGGCTACACCTTC
V: TRBV9
J: TRBJ1-2
D: .
size: once

CDR3: CASSLSPTPPSGEQYF
DNA: TGTGCCAGCAGTTTATCCCCGACACCACCTTCTGGGGAGCAGTACTTC
V: TRBV27
J: TRBJ2-7
D: .
size: .

CDR3: CASSQARGTGNTIYF
DNA: TGTGCCAGCAGCCAAGCCAGGGGGACTGGAAACACCATATATTTT
V: TRBV14
J: TRBJ1-3
D: TRBD1
size: once

CDR3: CASSLLGTEAFF
DNA: TGTGCCAGCAGCTTGTTGGGCACTGAAGCTTTCTTT
V: TRBV5-4
J: TRBJ1-1
D: .
size: .

CDR3: CASSLFSGTTSYEQYF
DNA: TGTGCCAGCAGCTTGTTTTCAGGCACCACCTCCTACGAGCAGTACTTC
V: TRBV5-6
J: TRBJ2-7
D: .
size: .

CDR3: CSVEVKGRGLGDEQYF
DNA: TGCAGCGTTGAAGTGAAGGGCCGGGGATTGGGGGACGAGCAGTACTTC
V: TRBV29-1
J: TRBJ2-7
D: .
size: .

CDR3: CSVEGQGNTEAFF
DNA: TGCAGCGTTGAAGGGCAGGGGAACACTGAAGCTTTCTTT
V: TRBV29-1
J: TRBJ1-1
D: .
size: .

CDR3: CASSFAGDQPQHF
DNA: TGTGCCAGCAGCTTTGCAGGGGATCAGCCCCAGCATTTT
V: TRBV7-2
J: TRBJ1-5
D: .
size: .

CDR3: CASSLDRGEAFF
DNA: TGTGCCAGCAGCTTAGATCGGGGTGAAGCTTTCTTT
V: TRBV11-2
J: TRBJ1-1
D: .
size: .

CDR3: CAISEGANSGNTIYF
DNA: TGTGCCATCAGTGAAGGGGCTAACTCTGGAAACACCATATATTTT
V: TRBV10-3
J: TRBJ1-3
D: .
size: .

CDR3: CASSTAPGLPTNEKLFF
DNA: TGTGCCAGCTCAACGGCCCCCGGCTTACCAACTAATGAAAAACTGTTTTTT
V: TRBV18
J: TRBJ1-4
D: .
size: .

CDR3: CSAGGPGGGGNTIYF
DNA: TGCAGCGCTGGGGGCCCTGGGGGTGGCGGAAACACCATATATTTT
V: TRBV29-1
J: TRBJ1-3
D: .
size: .

CDR3: CAIRSEKETQYF
DNA: TGTGCCATCAGGTCAGAGAAAGAGACCCAGTACTTC
V: TRBV10-3
J: TRBJ2-5
D: .
size: .

CDR3: CASSPRTGVRETQYF
DNA: TGTGCCAGCTCACCACGGACAGGGGTGAGAGAGACCCAGTACTTC
V: TRBV18
J: TRBJ2-5
D: TRBD1
size: .

CDR3: CATSRASPDPEAFF
DNA: TGTGCCACCAGCAGGGCAAGCCCAGACCCTGAAGCTTTCTTT
V: TRBV15
J: TRBJ1-1
D: .
size: .

CDR3: CASALSPANTGELFF
DNA: TGTGCCAGCGCCCTTAGCCCCGCGAACACCGGGGAGCTGTTTTTT
V: TRBV6-5
J: TRBJ2-2
D: .
size: .

CDR3: CASSLRGFDTEAFF
DNA: TGTGCCAGCAGCCTCCGCGGGTTCGACACTGAAGCTTTCTTT
V: TRBV14
J: TRBJ1-1
D: .
size: .

CDR3: CAWTVGYEQYF
DNA: TGTGCCTGGACCGTTGGCTACGAGCAGTACTTC
V: TRBV30
J: TRBJ2-7
D: .
size: .

CDR3: CASSFSSGGGKETQYF
DNA: TGTGCCAGCAGTTTCTCGTCGGGAGGCGGAAAAGAGACCCAGTACTTC
V: TRBV27
J: TRBJ2-5
D: TRBD2
size: .

CDR3: CAIGRGAYNEQFF
DNA: TGTGCCATCGGCAGAGGGGCCTACAATGAGCAGTTCTTC
V: TRBV10-3
J: TRBJ2-1
D: .
size: .

CDR3: CASSSTTGVYGYTF
DNA: TGTGCCAGCAGTTCCACGACAGGGGTTTATGGCTACACCTTC
V: TRBV6-5
J: TRBJ1-2
D: TRBD1
size: .

CDR3: CASTGRSRDGYTF
DNA: TGTGCCAGCACCGGCCGTTCGAGGGATGGCTACACCTTC
V: TRBV28
J: TRBJ1-2
D: .
size: .

CDR3: CAISPDPAGSTEAFF
DNA: TGTGCCATCAGTCCAGACCCCGCAGGGTCCACTGAAGCTTTCTTT
V: TRBV10-3
J: TRBJ1-1
D: .
size: .

CDR3: CASSRPGGWEQFF
DNA: TGTGCCAGCAGCCGACCAGGGGGCTGGGAGCAGTTCTTC
V: TRBV14
J: TRBJ2-1
D: TRBD1
size: .

CDR3: CASSREQGGITGELFF
DNA: TGTGCCAGCAGCCGGGAACAGGGTGGTATAACCGGGGAGCTGTTTTTT
V: TRBV4-2
J: TRBJ2-2
D: .
size: .

CDR3: CASFLQGRYTEAFF
DNA: TGTGCCAGCTTTCTGCAGGGTCGGTACACTGAAGCTTTCTTT
V: TRBV5-4
J: TRBJ1-1
D: .
size: .

CDR3: CASSPHPGQVNTEAFF
DNA: TGTGCCAGCAGCCCGCACCCGGGACAGGTGAACACTGAAGCTTTCTTT
V: TRBV7-9
J: TRBJ1-1
D: TRBD1
size: .

CDR3: CSVESFSRGGTEAFF
DNA: TGCAGCGTTGAAAGTTTTTCCAGAGGGGGGACTGAAGCTTTCTTT
V: TRBV29-1
J: TRBJ1-1
D: .
size: .

CDR3: CASSRPGTKSHEQYF
DNA: TGTGCCAGCAGTCGACCCGGGACTAAGAGTCACGAGCAGTACTTC
V: TRBV28
J: TRBJ2-7
D: TRBD2
size: .

CDR3: CASRQAGTGEDEQYF
DNA: TGTGCCAGCAGGCAAGCCGGGACAGGGGAGGACGAGCAGTACTTC
V: TRBV28
J: TRBJ2-7
D: TRBD1
size: .

CDR3: CATSRASGSETQYF
DNA: TGTGCCACCAGCAGAGCTAGCGGGAGTGAGACCCAGTACTTC
V: TRBV15
J: TRBJ2-5
D: TRBD2
size: .

CDR3: CASSEVGLASETQYF
DNA: TGTGCCAGCAGTGAAGTTGGACTAGCGTCCGAGACCCAGTACTTC
V: TRBV2
J: TRBJ2-5
D: TRBD2
size: once

CDR3: CATAPPLSSYEQYF
DNA: TGTGCCACCGCCCCGCCCCTGAGCTCCTACGAGCAGTACTTC
V: TRBV2
J: TRBJ2-7
D: .
size: .

CDR3: CAISESVVDNGYTF
DNA: TGTGCCATCAGTGAGTCAGTAGTAGATAATGGCTACACCTTC
V: TRBV10-3
J: TRBJ1-2
D: .
size: .

CDR3: CASSGTTGELFF
DNA: TGTGCCAGCAGTGGTACGACCGGGGAGCTGTTTTTT
V: TRBV2
J: TRBJ2-2
D: .
size: .

CDR3: CASSPLTATGELFF
DNA: TGTGCCAGCTCACCACTTACGGCAACCGGGGAGCTGTTTTTT
V: TRBV18
J: TRBJ2-2
D: .
size: .

CDR3: CASSSRAGAIDKEQYF
DNA: TGTGCCAGCAGTTCCCGGGCGGGGGCTATTGATAAGGAGCAGTACTTC
V: TRBV28
J: TRBJ2-7
D: .
size: .

CDR3: CASSPTLSTDTQYF
DNA: TGTGCCAGCTCACCGACGCTCAGCACAGATACGCAGTATTTT
V: TRBV18
J: TRBJ2-3
D: .
size: .

CDR3: CAAAGRETGELFF
DNA: TGTGCCGCCGCCGGGAGGGAAACCGGGGAGCTGTTTTTT
V: TRBV10-3
J: TRBJ2-2
D: TRBD2
size: .

CDR3: CSARTRPEQYF
DNA: TGCAGTGCACGTACTCGCCCCGAGCAGTACTTC
V: TRBV20-1
J: TRBJ2-7
D: .
size: .

CDR3: CASSPGGRAGTDTQYF
DNA: TGCGCCAGCAGCCCTGGAGGGAGGGCCGGGACAGATACGCAGTATTTT
V: TRBV5-1
J: TRBJ2-3
D: TRBD2
size: .